The entry below describes one TCR beta chain. This CDR3 comprises 15 residues. CDR1 is SGHTA and CDR2 is FQGNSA in the germline V gene. The V segment lost 0 bases and the J segment 4 bases; nucleotides outside the gene matches: 5. This entry is derived from a study of blood T cell repertoires in COVID-19. Across the whole study: Samples taken during acute and convalescent COVID-19 were collected in the United States, Italy and Spain.

Seattle researchers signed up patients amid active infection and tracked them longitudinally. As handled by the study authors: Reference gene primer amplification yielded estimated nucleated cell counts. The table came from immunoSEQ multiplex PCR; TCRdb's copy has only in-frame clones and leaves some out. V and J calls and clone size come straight from that table; D and trimming were deduced from the DNA. The sample contains roughly 220,000 clones, approximately 78% of which appear only once. The receptor was derived from a woman at least 80 years old with COVID-19, enrolled during active disease. Sequencing was performed on peripheral blood. The gene calls are TRBV7-2 and TRBJ2-7, with 8 bases fitting TRBD2. CDR3 in DNA: TGTGCCAGCAGCTTAGCCCTGTCGGGGGGGTACGAGCAGTACTTC. Translating it yields CASSLALSGGYEQYF.